This T cell receptor (beta chain) came from a study of cytomegalovirus exposure and HLA in healthy donors. Trimming removed 0 bases from V and 1 base from J; junction bases left unmatched: 5. CDR1 is SGHVS and CDR2 is FNYEAQ in the germline V gene. This CDR3 is 16 amino acids long. With respect to this clone: The antigen is not known.

Study conclusions and caveats: Associated with cytomegalovirus, according to the listing, were around 160 TCR beta chains. The classifier was said to identify cytomegalovirus status with high specificity and sensitivity. TCR beta sequences reportedly predicted most subjects' HLA-A and HLA-B alleles accurately.

Amplification used 60 Vbeta primers and 13 Jbeta primers. Method: immunoSEQ multiplex PCR; TCRdb's copy keeps in-frame clones and lacks some. There are 150,000 to 200,000 clones in the sample; about 80% occur only once, and about 1.6% lies in the top ten. This chain joins TRBV7-6 and TRBJ2-7; 8 nucleotides match TRBD2. This clonotype originated in a man in his forties in good health and CMV-seronegative. The sequenced material came from PBMCs. This chain's CDR3 is CASSLAPSGSSYEQYF. DNA of the CDR3: TGTGCCAGCAGCTTAGCGCCCAGCGGGAGTTCCTACGAGCAGTACTTC.